The rows below give T cell receptor beta chains drawn from one sample of a study of control samples from healthy donors and cancer patients. Using immunoSEQ multiplex PCR, the repertoire was profiled, and TCRdb retains in-frame clones only, with some absent. The sample lists roughly 120,000 clones, roughly 90% occurring once. Source material: PBMCs. The receptors originated from a woman in her sixties or seventies with lung cancer. Each CDR3 is given with its conserved first and last residue. Fields, in order: J gene, CDR3 length, D gene, clone size, V gene, CDR3 DNA, CDR3 protein. A D gene is named only where the DNA matches it firmly. The size field is filled for only some rows; it gives once, few, many or a size class.

>TRBJ1-2|14|-|-|TRBV7-2
TGTGCCAGCAGCGCGGTGGACGGATACTATGGCTACACCTTC
CASSAVDGYYGYTF
>TRBJ2-1|12|-|-|TRBV12-3/TRBV12-4
TGTGCCAGCAGTTTAGGGGGCAATGAGCAGTTCTTC
CASSLGGNEQFF
>TRBJ2-2|16|-|-|TRBV15
TGTGCCACCAGCAGAGATTTAGGATCGAACACCGGGGAGCTGTTTTTT
CATSRDLGSNTGELFF
>TRBJ1-2|14|-|once|TRBV4-3
TGCGCCAGCAGCCAAGAGGGGGGGAAGTATGGCTACACCTTC
CASSQEGGKYGYTF
>TRBJ1-3|15|-|-|TRBV27
TGTGCCAGCAGTTCAGCAGGGGCCTCTGGAAACACCATATATTTT
CASSSAGASGNTIYF
>TRBJ1-2|13|-|-|TRBV28
TGTGCCAGCAGTTCCTCAGGGTTCTGGCGGTACACCTTC
CASSSSGFWRYTF
>TRBJ2-7|14|TRBD1|once|TRBV25-1
TGTGCCAGCAGTGAACCTGGACAGGGGGCACAGCAGTACTTC
CASSEPGQGAQQYF
>TRBJ1-3|16|-|-|TRBV7-9
TGTGCCAGCAGCTTAGGGGCTCGACAGGCGGGCCACACCATATATTTT
CASSLGARQAGHTIYF
>TRBJ2-3|15|TRBD1|-|TRBV24-1
TGTGCCACCAGTGGAGCGGCAGGGGGTACAGATACGCAGTATTTT
CATSGAAGGTDTQYF
>TRBJ1-2|16|-|-|TRBV7-8
TGTGCCAGCAGCTCGACTTCTACAGGGCCGTGGAGTGGCTACACCTTC
CASSSTSTGPWSGYTF
>TRBJ1-6|15|TRBD1|-|TRBV3-1/TRBV3-2
TGTGCCAGCAGCCGAAACAGGGGTTTTAATTCACCCCTCCACTTT
CASSRNRGFNSPLHF
>TRBJ2-7|17|-|-|TRBV13
TGTGCCAGCAGCTTAGTAGGGCAGGGACTCGGCCCCTACGAGCAGTACTTC
CASSLVGQGLGPYEQYF
>TRBJ1-4|15|-|once|TRBV15
TGTGCCACCAGCAGTAAGTGGCAGGGGAATGAAAAACTGTTTTTT
CATSSKWQGNEKLFF
>TRBJ1-5|13|-|-|TRBV18
TGTGCCAGCTCACCAATGGAAAATCAGCCCCAGCATTTT
CASSPMENQPQHF
>TRBJ2-2|15|TRBD1|-|TRBV19
TGTGCCAGTAGTAAAAACAGGGGTGGGGCCGGGGAGCTGTTTTTT
CASSKNRGGAGELFF
>TRBJ2-1|12|-|-|TRBV18
TGTGCCAGCTCCCCCGGGGCGGATGAGCAGTTCTTC
CASSPGADEQFF
>TRBJ2-5|15|-|-|TRBV5-6
TGTGCCAGCAGCTTCCCCACAGGCGTCCAAGAGACCCAGTACTTC
CASSFPTGVQETQYF
>TRBJ2-1|15|TRBD2|-|TRBV27
TGTGCCAGCAGTGCCTCCAGACTAGCGGGCAATGAGCAGTTCTTC
CASSASRLAGNEQFF
>TRBJ2-3|11|-|-|TRBV6-5
TGTGCCAGCAGGGGGGCGGATACGCAGTATTTT
CASRGADTQYF
>TRBJ1-1|18|-|-|TRBV11-2
TGTGCCAGCAGCTTAGATCGTTTTGCCGCCAGGGCGAACACTGAAGCTTTCTTT
CASSLDRFAARANTEAFF
>TRBJ2-1|17|TRBD2|-|TRBV4-2
TGTGCCAGCAGCCAAGAGGTGTCGGGGGGTACCATCAATGAGCAGTTCTTC
CASSQEVSGGTINEQFF
>TRBJ1-5|17|TRBD1|few|TRBV28
TGTGCCAGCAGTTTGCCGCAGACAGGGTGGAGCAATCAGCCCCAGCATTTT
CASSLPQTGWSNQPQHF
>TRBJ2-6|17|-|-|TRBV7-8
TGTGCCAGCAGCTTAGTCGGCCAGAGCTCTGGGGCCAACGTCCTGACTTTC
CASSLVGQSSGANVLTF
>TRBJ1-6|18|-|-|TRBV27
TGTGCCAGCAGCATCCGGGACCCCAAACTGTTTCTAGGTTCACCCCTCCACTTT
CASSIRDPKLFLGSPLHF
>TRBJ2-2|18|TRBD2|-|TRBV14
TGTGCCAGCAGCCAGTTATTCACTAGCGGGGGCAACACCGGGGAGCTGTTTTTT
CASSQLFTSGGNTGELFF
>TRBJ2-7|16|TRBD2|-|TRBV5-1
TGCGCCAGCAGCTTAGGGACTAGCGGGAGAATTATCGAGCAGTACTTC
CASSLGTSGRIIEQYF
>TRBJ1-3|16|-|-|TRBV5-6
TGTGCCAGCAGCTGGCCCGGGGGAAGCTCTGGAAACACCATATATTTT
CASSWPGGSSGNTIYF
>TRBJ1-1|16|TRBD1|-|TRBV18
TGTGCCAGCTCTCCCGAACAGGGGGAATTGAACACTGAAGCTTTCTTT
CASSPEQGELNTEAFF
>TRBJ1-1|12|-|-|TRBV7-2
TGTGCCAGCAGCCAGTATTCCGGGCGAGCTTTCTTT
CASSQYSGRAFF
>TRBJ1-6|13|-|-|TRBV3-1/TRBV3-2
TGTGCCAGCAGCCTAAGATTGGGTTCACCCCTCCACTTT
CASSLRLGSPLHF
>TRBJ2-3|14|-|-|TRBV5-5
TGTGCCAGCAGCTTGGCGGGGAATCCAGATACGCAGTATTTT
CASSLAGNPDTQYF
>TRBJ1-2|14|-|-|TRBV5-6
TGTGCCAGCAGCTTCCGGGACACAAACTATGGCTACACCTTC
CASSFRDTNYGYTF
>TRBJ2-3|15|-|few|TRBV28
TGTGCCAGCAGTTTTCCAAACCCTAGCACAGATACGCAGTATTTT
CASSFPNPSTDTQYF
>TRBJ1-2|15|-|-|TRBV6-2/TRBV6-3
TGTGCCAGCAGCCTCGGACGGTCGGCCCGGGATGGCTACACCTTC
CASSLGRSARDGYTF
>TRBJ1-1|12|-|-|TRBV30
TGTGCCTGGACCCTCCGCGGGGTTAAAGCTTTCTTT
CAWTLRGVKAFF
>TRBJ1-6|16|TRBD1|-|TRBV19
TGTGCCAGTAGGGGTACAGGGGGCTCCTATAATTCACCCCTCCACTTT
CASRGTGGSYNSPLHF
>TRBJ2-7|16|TRBD2|-|TRBV19
TGTGCCAGTAGTATCCCCGGGGCGGGAGGGCACGGCGAGCAGTACTTC
CASSIPGAGGHGEQYF
>TRBJ2-2|15|-|-|TRBV3-1/TRBV3-2
TGTGCCAGCAGCCAACGGGGCTCGAACACCGGGGAGCTGTTTTTT
CASSQRGSNTGELFF
>TRBJ2-2|15|-|-|TRBV11-3
TGTGCCAGCAGCCCTCCCCGGCCCGTCGTAGGGGAGCTGTTTTTT
CASSPPRPVVGELFF
>TRBJ1-2|14|-|-|TRBV24-1
TGTGCCACCAGTGACTGGACGGCTAACTATGGCTACACCTTC
CATSDWTANYGYTF
>TRBJ2-3|14|-|-|TRBV9
TGTGCCAGCAGCGTACGGGGGAGCACAGATACGCAGTATTTT
CASSVRGSTDTQYF
>TRBJ1-6|16|TRBD1|-|TRBV19
TGTGCCAGTAGTATTACGGGACAGGAGGTCGGTTCACCCCTCCACTTT
CASSITGQEVGSPLHF
>TRBJ2-7|16|-|-|TRBV7-9
TGTGCCAGCAGCGACGTAAACAGGGTGAGGTCCTACGAGCAGCACTTC
CASSDVNRVRSYEQHF
>TRBJ2-7|8|TRBD2|-|TRBV5-6
TGTGCGCGGGAGGAGCAGTACTTC
CAREEQYF
>TRBJ2-3|16|-|-|TRBV11-3
TGTGCCAGCAGCTTAGTATTCGGCGGGAGCACAGATACGCAGTATTTT
CASSLVFGGSTDTQYF
>TRBJ2-3|12|-|-|TRBV7-2
TGTGCCAGCAGCTTTCGGCAGAATACGCAGTATTTT
CASSFRQNTQYF
>TRBJ1-1|17|TRBD1|-|TRBV5-1
TGCGCCAGCAGCCCAGTGACAGGGAGTACGGCTCGGCCTGAAGCTTTCTTT
CASSPVTGSTARPEAFF
>TRBJ2-5|11|-|-|TRBV20-1
TGCAGTGCTAGAAGGGGGGAGACCCAGTACTTC
CSARRGETQYF